Following are 32 T cell receptor beta chains from one sample sequenced in a study of beta chain features in type 1 diabetes. Study results and caveats: Type 1 diabetes patients had moderately but significantly shorter TCRB CDR3s in all four CD4+ subsets.

Their recognized antigens are unknown. As every portion of the isolated RNA was reverse transcribed, the sequencing read expressed TCRB transcripts. Assay: immunoSEQ multiplex PCR; the TCRdb copy retains only in-frame clones and omits some. The table lists fewer than 350,000 clones, approximately 16% of them singletons. The sample comprised naive CD4+ T cells from blood. Receptors originate from a man younger than 30 with type 1 diabetes.

The V and J genes are TRBV27 and TRBJ2-2; 8 bases map to TRBD1. Germline assignment: CDR1 MNHEY and CDR2 SMNVEV (reference sequence). V was clipped by 6 bases and J by 6 bases; unmatched bases: 3. The CDR3 runs 13 residues. The CDR3 DNA is TGTGCCAGCAGAAGGACAGGGTCCGGGGAGCTGTTTTTT. Protein product: CASRRTGSGELFF.

The gene calls are TRBV28 and TRBJ2-7; D unclear. The germline CDR1 and CDR2 sequences are MDHEN and SYDVKM. V was cut by 7 bases and J by 3 bases, with 10 bases left in between. This CDR3 spans 12 amino acids. As DNA, the CDR3 is TGTGCCAGCACCGACATGGGCTACGAGCAGTACTTC. Translating it yields CASTDMGYEQYF.

This chain connects TRBV28 to TRBJ1-2; 8 nucleotides align to TRBD1. Germline V CDR1 and CDR2: MDHEN, SYDVKM. V lost 6 bases, J lost 4 bases, and 10 bases stayed unmatched. The CDR3 consists of 15 residues. CDR3 sequence reads: CASRSPGTGFYGYTF. Here the CDR3 DNA reads TGTGCCAGCAGATCCCCCGGGACAGGCTTCTATGGCTACACCTTC.

The chain links TRBV5-6 to TRBJ2-7, with 7 bases fitting TRBD1. Germline CDR1 reads SGHDT; CDR2 reads YYEEEE. V lost 4 bases to trimming and J lost 1 base; unmatched junction nucleotides: 11. This CDR3 comprises 16 residues. The CDR3 loop reads CASSPIGDSFSYEQYF. CDR3 DNA sequence: TGTGCCAGCAGCCCCATCGGGGACAGCTTTTCCTACGAGCAGTACTTC.

There are a few counts of this clone. This chain joins TRBV7-2 and TRBJ2-5; perhaps TRBD1 as D (6 bases). V was cut by 4 bases and J by 4 bases, with 13 bases left in between. The CDR3 totals 14 residues. The V gene's germline CDR1 is SGHTA and CDR2 FQGNSA. CDR3 protein: CASSSLGAGETQYF. Here the CDR3 DNA reads TGTGCCAGCAGCTCCTTGGGGGCGGGAGAGACCCAGTACTTC.

This clone was observed a handful of times. The chain recombines TRBV5-1 with TRBJ2-5; D possibly corresponds to TRBD1 (6 bases). The V end was cut by 1 base, the J end by 4 bases, with 14 bases between. This CDR3 has 15 residues. The germline gives CDR1 SGHRS, CDR2 YFSETQ. Here the CDR3 DNA reads TGCGCCAGCAGCTTGCGTCCGACAGGAGGAGAGACCCAGTACTTC. Its translation is CASSLRPTGGETQYF.

This sequence joins TRBV30 and TRBJ1-2; D is undetermined. The ends were cut back, 0 bases at V and 3 bases at J, with 11 bases in the middle. Germline CDR1 GTSNPN, CDR2 SVGIG (reference sequence). There are 14 residues in the CDR3. The CDR3 reads CAWSVFRVDYGYTF. CDR3 bases: TGTGCCTGGAGTGTGTTTCGTGTAGACTATGGCTACACCTTC.

This clone was seen a few times. This chain uses TRBV7-2 with TRBJ1-1; TRBD1 matches at 10 bases. CDR3 size: 12 residues. Trimming at V came to 5 bases and at J to 12 bases, leaving 6 bases not matched to a gene. Germline V lookup: CDR1 SGHTA, CDR2 FQGNSA. The CDR3 spells CASSMWTGGPFF. CDR3 nucleotides: TGTGCCAGCAGCATGTGGACAGGGGGGCCTTTCTTT.

The table lists this clone with a few counts. The V and J genes are TRBV7-9 and TRBJ2-7, with 9 bases fitting TRBD2. V dropped 4 bases and J dropped 2; count of bases not matched to a gene: 12. This CDR3 comprises 17 residues. CDR1 and CDR2 (germline): SEHNR, FQNEAQ (reference sequence). The CDR3 protein is CASSSYFAAGGTYEQYF. In DNA, the CDR3 is TGTGCCAGCAGCTCCTATTTCGCAGCGGGGGGCACCTACGAGCAGTACTTC.

V gene TRBV5-1 combines with J gene TRBJ2-1; 9 bases match TRBD2. Per the germline V gene, CDR1 is SGHRS and CDR2 is YFSETQ. After removal of 4 bases from V and 0 bases from J, the junction contained 5 bases not matched to a gene. CDR3 length: 16 amino acids. The CDR3 bases are TGCGCCAGCAGCCCGGTACTAGCGGGCTCCTACAATGAGCAGTTCTTC. It translates to CASSPVLAGSYNEQFF.

The V gene is TRBV30, the J gene TRBJ1-4; D is uncertain. CDR3 length: 15 residues. The V gene lost 8 bases and the J gene lost 0 bases, with 16 bases spanning the gap. Germline-derived CDR1 and CDR2 are GTSNPN and SVGIG (reference sequence). The CDR3 region is CAAAALSATNEKLFF. Here the CDR3 DNA reads TGTGCCGCCGCGGCACTATCCGCAACTAATGAAAAACTGTTTTTT.

This clone was observed a handful of times. The V call is TRBV30, the J call TRBJ2-1; TRBD2 agrees at 7 bases. The CDR3 has 15 residues. The germline CDR1 and CDR2 sequences are GTSNPN and SVGIG (reference sequence). CDR3 region: CACGGSKRSYNEQFF. The CDR3 nucleotides read TGTGCATGTGGCGGGAGTAAGAGGTCCTACAATGAGCAGTTCTTC.

The chain recombines TRBV29-1 with TRBJ2-7, with TRBD2 matching 7 bases. The germline CDR1 and CDR2 sequences are SQVTM and ANQGSEA. The V segment lost 6 bases and the J segment 5 bases; nucleotides outside the gene matches: 7. This CDR3 comprises 12 residues. The CDR3 is CSVGTKRNEQYF. The CDR3 DNA is TGCAGCGTCGGGACTAAACGGAACGAGCAGTACTTC.

Only a few counts were recorded for this clone. The chain is built from TRBV19 and TRBJ1-4; D unresolved. CDR3 length: 13 residues. Looked up from germline, CDR1 is LNHDA and CDR2 is SQIVND (reference sequence). The ends were cut back, 7 bases at V and 3 bases at J, with 9 bases in the middle. CDR3 amino acids: CASIRRSNEKLFF. For the CDR3, the DNA is TGTGCCAGTATCCGGAGATCTAATGAAAAACTGTTTTTT.

The chain recombines TRBV2 with TRBJ1-1; D unclear. This CDR3 has 11 amino acids. Trimming shortened V by 3 bases and J by 5 bases, and 4 bases separated the two germline ends. Germline CDR1 SNHLY, CDR2 FYNNEI. CDR3 DNA: TGTGCCAGCAGTGAGAGGACTGAAGCTTTCTTT. Its translation: CASSERTEAFF.

The chain has TRBV27 and TRBJ2-7, with 10 positions matching TRBD2. The CDR3 sequence is 15 residues long. The V gene end was trimmed by 0 bases and the J gene end by 8 bases; junction bases not matched to a gene: 7. Germline-derived CDR1 and CDR2 are MNHEY and SMNVEV (reference sequence). The CDR3 protein is CASSLSPGLAVKQYF. The CDR3 DNA sequence: TGTGCCAGCAGTTTATCCCCAGGACTAGCGGTTAAGCAGTACTTC.

The chain links TRBV10-2 to TRBJ2-5, with TRBD2 matching over 9 bases. V shed 6 bases, J shed 3 bases, and the junction held 2 bases outside the gene matches. Germline lookup yields CDR1 WSHSY and CDR2 SAAADI. This CDR3 contains 13 residues. The CDR3 DNA follows: TGCGCCAGCAGATTAGCGGGGGAAGAGACCCAGTACTTC. It specifies CASRLAGEETQYF.

The J gene is TRBJ1-3, the V gene TRBV19, with a tentative D call TRBD1 (5 bases). The germline V gene has CDR1 LNHDA and CDR2 SQIVND (reference sequence). The V and J ends lost 7 bases and 2 bases respectively, with 12 bases between them. CDR3 size: 14 residues. This CDR3 is CASTWRGPGNTIYF. The CDR3, as DNA: TGTGCCAGTACGTGGAGGGGACCTGGAAACACCATATATTTT.

The chain has TRBV7-2 and TRBJ1-4, with D perhaps TRBD1 (6 bases). CDR1 is SGHTA, CDR2 FQGNSA, per germline. The CDR3 length is 15 residues. Trimming pared 3 bases from V and 4 bases from J, leaving 12 bases between. The chain's CDR3 is CASSFKGQSNEKLFF. CDR3 bases: TGTGCCAGCAGCTTCAAAGGACAGAGTAATGAAAAACTGTTTTTT.

The V call is TRBV15, the J call TRBJ2-7, with TRBD1 matching 7 bases. The V gene's germline CDR1 is LNHNV and CDR2 YYDKDF (reference sequence). This CDR3 spans 15 amino acids. V shed 5 bases, J shed 0 bases, and the junction held 7 bases outside the gene matches. The CDR3 reads CATSLPGQSSYEQYF. The CDR3, as DNA: TGTGCCACCAGCCTACCGGGACAGAGCTCCTACGAGCAGTACTTC. The full variable domain, completed using reference TRBV15 and TRBJ2-7, is DAMVIQNPRYQVTQFGKPVTLSCSQTLNHNVMYWYQQKSSQAPKLLFHYYDKDFNNEADTPDNFQSRRPNTSFCFLDIRSPGLGDTAMYLCATSLPGQSSYEQYFGPGTRLTVT.

This clone was detected a few times. V usage is TRBV19 and J usage is TRBJ1-1; D gene ambiguous. The CDR3 is made up of 15 amino acids. With 5 bases removed from V and 0 bases from J, the gap between germline ends came to 13 bases. Germline CDR1 reads LNHDA; CDR2 reads SQIVND (reference sequence). The CDR3 DNA follows: TGTGCCAGTAGTGGGCCTCCCAGCATGAACACTGAAGCTTTCTTT. Translation gives CASSGPPSMNTEAFF. The full variable domain, in which reference TRBV19 and TRBJ1-1 provide the parts outside the CDR3, is DGGITQSPKYLFRKEGQNVTLSCEQNLNHDAMYWYRQDPGQGLRLIYYSQIVNDFQKGDIAEGYSVSREKKESFPLTVTSAQKNPTAFYLCASSGPPSMNTEAFFGQGTRLTVV.

This clone is a singleton in its sample. The chain is built from TRBV5-4 and TRBJ1-1; D may be TRBD1 (5 bases). Germline V gene data show CDR1 as SGHNT and CDR2 as YYREEE (reference sequence). The CDR3 contains 15 residues. Trimming shortened V by 3 bases and J by 4 bases, and 16 bases separated the two germline ends. For the CDR3, the DNA is TGTGCCAGCAGCTATGATGGAAGGGGAGGCACTGAAGCTTTCTTT. Its protein product is CASSYDGRGGTEAFF.

This clone was observed a handful of times. The chain carries TRBV7-2 and TRBJ2-1; possible D gene TRBD1, 5 bases. V lost 5 bases and J lost 10, with 21 bases in between. This CDR3 has 15 amino acids. The germline V gene encodes CDR1 SGHTA and CDR2 FQGNSA. For the CDR3, the DNA is TGTGCCAGCAGCGTAGACCTAGGGGTCTATGTCGAGCAGTTCTTC. It codes for CASSVDLGVYVEQFF.

The V and J genes are TRBV19 and TRBJ1-2; D not certain. In germline, CDR1 is LNHDA, CDR2 SQIVND (reference sequence). There are 12 residues in the CDR3. Trimming took 3 bases from V and 3 from J, leaving 5 bases between them. CDR3 amino acids: CASSITDYGYTF. The CDR3 DNA reads TGTGCCAGTAGTATTACAGACTATGGCTACACCTTC.

There are a few counts of this clone. This chain joins TRBV9 and TRBJ2-5; maybe TRBD2 (6 bases). Germline-derived CDR1 and CDR2 are SGDLS and YYNGEE. V lost 2 bases and J 2 bases, leaving 10 bases between the germline ends. The length of the CDR3 is 14 residues. CDR3 coding DNA: TGTGCCAGCAGCGTGGGTAGCGGACAAGAGACCCAGTACTTC. Protein: CASSVGSGQETQYF.

This clone occurred a few times. The rearrangement links TRBV5-1 to TRBJ2-3; 10 nucleotides line up with TRBD1. The V segment lost 3 bases and the J segment 3 bases; nucleotides outside the gene matches: 7. This CDR3 contains 16 residues. Germline CDR1 is SGHRS and CDR2 is YFSETQ. DNA for the CDR3: TGCGCCAGCAGCTCTTTACCGGGACAGGGGACAGATACGCAGTATTTT. It is translated as CASSSLPGQGTDTQYF.

As concerns this clone: Sequence at one end of the junction differs from germline and may be a read error. The J gene is TRBJ2-2, the V gene TRBV29-1; a weak D match, TRBD2 (6 bases). The CDR3 length is 16 residues. The germline V gene has CDR1 SQVTM and CDR2 ANQGSEA. CDR3 coding DNA: TGCAGCGTTTTGGTACCCCCGGGACGGATCACCGGGGGGCTGTTTTTT. This codes for CSVLVPPGRITGGLFF.

This CDR3 is CAWADRVVTEAFF. CDR3 coding DNA: TGTGCCTGGGCGGACAGGGTAGTAACTGAAGCTTTCTTT. The chain employs TRBV30 and TRBJ1-1, with 8 bases that match TRBD1. In germline, CDR1 is GTSNPN, CDR2 SVGIG (reference sequence). This CDR3 comprises 13 residues. The J segment lost 5 bases and the V segment lost 5 bases, leaving 7 bases of the junction unmatched.

This clone was observed a handful of times. This chain uses TRBV7-2 with TRBJ1-2, with a tentative D call TRBD1 (5 bases). Trimming cost V 2 bases and J 4 bases, with 14 bases left between them. CDR1 and CDR2 (germline): SGHTA, FQGNSA. The CDR3 loop spans 15 amino acids. The DNA for the CDR3 is TGTGCCAGCAGCTTAAGAGGGACTGTAGCCTATGGCTACACCTTC. Amino acid sequence: CASSLRGTVAYGYTF.

The genes are TRBV9 and TRBJ2-5; TRBD2 matches 8 bases. Germline lookup yields CDR1 SGDLS and CDR2 YYNGEE. The CDR3 covers 16 residues. J lost 5 bases, V lost 4 bases, and 13 bases had no gene match. CDR3 region: CASSPYSGNDPETQYF. In DNA, the CDR3 is TGTGCCAGCAGCCCCTATAGCGGGAACGACCCCGAGACCCAGTACTTC.

The rearrangement joins TRBV11-3 to TRBJ2-3; D is possibly TRBD2 (5 bases). Germline V CDR1 and CDR2: SGHNT, YENEEA. This CDR3 spans 15 amino acids. Deletions cut 4 bases from V and 0 bases from J, with 11 bases between. CDR3 sequence (DNA): TGTGCCAGCAGCTCGGGCGGAGGAAGCACAGATACGCAGTATTTT. Its translation is CASSSGGGSTDTQYF.

The chain links TRBV5-1 to TRBJ2-2, with 9 bases that match TRBD1. The ends lost 4 bases at V and 4 bases at J; junction bases unmatched: 5. Looked up from germline, CDR1 is SGHRS and CDR2 is YFSETQ. This CDR3 is built from 15 residues. CDR3 region: CASSVRDRVTGELFF. The DNA of the CDR3 is TGCGCCAGCAGCGTCCGGGACAGGGTCACCGGGGAGCTGTTTTTT. Combining the CDR3 with reference TRBV5-1 and TRBJ2-2 gives the whole variable domain KAGVTQTPRYLIKTRGQQVTLSCSPISGHRSVSWYQQTPGQGLQFLFEYFSETQRNKGNFPGRFSGRQFSNSRSEMNVSTLELGDSALYLCASSVRDRVTGELFFGEGSRLTVL.